There are many counts of the clone carrying this TCR beta chain. This entry belongs to a study of neurological immune-mediated disorders. TCRdb re-called the 5' RACE reads with MiXCR, one entry per CDR3 protein. This table holds 75,000 to 85,000 distinct CDR3 sequences, approximately 17% found once. Germline V gene sequence: CDR1 DFQATT, CDR2 SNEGSKA (reference sequence). The CDR3 is 14 residues long. The ends were cut back, 0 bases at V and 6 bases at J, with 15 bases in the middle. The receptor's source is a woman aged 40 to 50 in good health. The rearrangement joins TRBV20-1 to TRBJ2-7; D might be TRBD2 (6 bases). Sequenced: PBMCs. The CDR3 DNA reads TGCAGTGCTAGAGATCGGGCGGGTAGCGGCGAGCAGTACTTC. Protein sequence: CSARDRAGSGEQYF.